This record covers a single TCR beta chain. Its antigen is undetermined. These data come from a study of cytomegalovirus exposure and HLA in healthy donors. The PCR had 60 Vbeta and 13 Jbeta primers. The repertoire was sequenced with immunoSEQ multiplex PCR; TCRdb's copy has only in-frame clones and lacks some. The data show about 120,000 clones, approximately 70% seen once. General study findings and limits: Usually a TCR sequence was rare, but some public TCRs were found in many donors.

The CDR3 spans 13 residues. Trimming pared 2 bases from V and 5 bases from J, leaving 9 bases between. Germline loops: CDR1 MNHEY, CDR2 SVGAGI. Sequences were obtained from PBMCs. The chain couples TRBV6-5 to TRBJ2-5; D gene uncertain. The sequence came from a young man in good health and CMV-seropositive. The CDR3 region has the DNA TGTGCCAGCAGTTACGGAGTCGGGGAGACCCAGTACTTC. Its translation: CASSYGVGETQYF.